These 24 T cell receptor beta chains came from one sample sequenced in a study of read filtering for tumor transcriptome and immune sequencing. The library was built from about 370 ng RNA with molecular barcoded adaptors for alpha/delta and beta/gamma chains. TCRdb used MiXCR to reprocess the reads, holding one entry per CDR3 protein. The sample yields 85,000 or so distinct CDR3 sequences, approximately 13% seen once. Input material: a population of CD138-negative cells sorted from bone marrow. These receptors all stem from a donor at least 40 years old with multiple myeloma.

In its sample, this clonotype was seen many times. V and J are TRBV20-1 and TRBJ1-1, with D uncertain. V was pared by 6 bases and J by 5 bases, with 19 bases between. Germline-derived CDR1 and CDR2 are DFQATT and SNEGSKA (reference sequence). The CDR3 sequence is 14 residues long. CDR3 in amino acids: CSAVTRLKGTEAFF. The CDR3 DNA reads TGCAGTGCCGTTACCCGATTAAAAGGGACTGAAGCTTTCTTT.

This clonotype was counted between two and nine times. This may be a read error: a much more frequent sequence differs by one nucleotide. This chain connects TRBV2 to TRBJ2-3; 8 bases fit TRBD2. The CDR3 totals 13 residues. The germline V gene encodes CDR1 SNHLY and CDR2 FYNNEI. The CDR3 reads CASTLAGTVTQYF. As DNA, the CDR3 is TGTGCCAGCACCTTAGCGGGAACAGTTACGCAGTATTTT.

This clonotype was seen a handful of times. The rearrangement uses TRBV28 and TRBJ2-5, with D maybe TRBD1 (7 bases). This CDR3 region has 15 residues. Germline CDR1 reads MDHEN; CDR2 reads SYDVKM. V was pared by 7 bases and J by 5 bases, with 20 bases between. CDR3 DNA: TGTGCCAGCACCCCGGGGGACAGCAGAAGGGAGACCCAGTACTTC. Translating gives CASTPGDSRRETQYF.

Worth noting for this clonotype: A much more abundant neighbour one base away suggests this may be a read error. This chain uses TRBV6-2 or TRBV6-3 with TRBJ1-5; no clear D. This CDR3 region has 14 residues. Germline loops: CDR1 MNHEY, CDR2 SVGEGT. V lost 5 bases and J lost 2, with 10 bases in between. CDR3 protein: CASSIGRGNQPQHF. In nucleotides, the CDR3 is TGTGCCAGCAGTATCGGACGGGGCAATCAGCCCCAGCATTTT.

There are many counts of this clonotype. V gene TRBV7-8 combines with J gene TRBJ1-1; D is ambiguous. CDR3 length equals 15 residues. V lost 0 bases and J 2 bases, leaving 10 bases between the germline ends. The germline V gene encodes CDR1 SGHVS and CDR2 FQNEAQ. The DNA for the CDR3 is TGTGCCAGCAGCTTAGCATGGGATTTAAACACTGAAGCTTTCTTT. It yields the protein CASSLAWDLNTEAFF.

This clonotype has at least ten counts. The V call is TRBV10-2, the J call TRBJ1-1; D is unresolved. Germline V lookup: CDR1 WSHSY, CDR2 SAAADI. Between the trimmed V and J ends, which lost 8 bases and 5 bases, there was a span of 9 bases. This CDR3 spans 11 amino acids. CDR3 in DNA: TGCGCCAGCGCCATGGGGACTGAAGCTTTCTTT. Its protein is CASAMGTEAFF.

In this sample, this clonotype turned up a few times. This chain uses TRBV9 with TRBJ2-7, with no clear D. This CDR3 region has 13 residues. Germline CDR1 and CDR2: SGDLS and YYNGEE. V lost 1 base, J lost 3 bases, and 8 bases lay in between. CDR3 bases: TGTGCCAGCAGCGTATCTTCAGACTACGAGCAGTACTTC. It encodes CASSVSSDYEQYF.

There are many counts of this clonotype. The chain has TRBV28 and TRBJ2-1; perhaps TRBD1 as D (6 bases). This CDR3 is 16 amino acids long. V was trimmed by 10 bases and J by 1 base, leaving 20 bases between them. Germline CDR1 and CDR2: MDHEN and SYDVKM. CDR3 region: CATQRGHSTSYNEQFF. In DNA form, the CDR3 reads TGTGCCACTCAGAGGGGACATTCCACGTCCTACAATGAGCAGTTCTTC. Full variable domain (outside the CDR3, taken from reference TRBV28 and TRBJ2-1): DVKVTQSSRYLVKRTGEKVFLECVQDMDHENMFWYRQDPGLGLRLIYFSYDVKMKEKGDIPEGYSVSREKKERFSLILESASTNQTSMYLCATQRGHSTSYNEQFFGPGTRLTVL.

This clonotype was counted many times. The J gene is TRBJ2-1, the V gene TRBV7-3; D gene unclear. The CDR3 covers 15 residues. V lost 5 bases, J lost 7 bases, and 18 bases lay in between. CDR1 is SGHTA and CDR2 is FQGTGA in the germline V gene. Written as DNA, the CDR3 is TGTGCCAGCAGCATACAGTCCGCTCAGGCGAATGAGCAGTTCTTC. This encodes CASSIQSAQANEQFF.

This clonotype occurred many times. The genes are TRBV5-6 and TRBJ2-1, with unresolved D. V lost 1 base to trimming and J lost 6 bases, with 8 bases between them. The germline gives CDR1 SGHDT, CDR2 YYEEEE. The CDR3 is made up of 13 amino acids. The CDR3 nucleotides are TGTGCCAGCAGCTTGTTTAGCAGCAATGAGCAGTTCTTC. This codes for CASSLFSSNEQFF.

The chain joins TRBV28 to TRBJ2-1; 7 nucleotides line up with TRBD2. The length of the CDR3 is 16 residues. CDR1 is MDHEN, CDR2 SYDVKM, per germline. Germline trimming cut 6 bases from V and 4 bases from J; bases unmatched to any gene: 12. The CDR3 DNA follows: TGTGCCAGCAGCTCCGTGGGGGGGAGGGGTTACAATGAGCAGTTCTTC. Its protein is CASSSVGGRGYNEQFF.

There are many counts of this clonotype. This chain joins TRBV3-1 and TRBJ1-5; the D is unclear. The CDR3 extends over 12 amino acids. The V end lost 4 bases, the J end lost 6 bases, and 7 bases lay between the germline ends. CDR1 and CDR2 (germline): LGHDT, YNNKEL (reference sequence). The CDR3 DNA is TGTGCCAGCAGCCCCGGCGGTCAGCCCCAGCATTTT. Translating gives CASSPGGQPQHF.

This clonotype was picked up many times. The J gene is TRBJ2-1, the V gene TRBV7-9; TRBD2 agrees at 10 bases. The CDR3 runs to 14 residues. From germline, CDR1 is SEHNR and CDR2 FQNEAQ (reference sequence). V was clipped by 7 bases and J by 8 bases; unmatched bases: 8. The CDR3 reads CASTPSLAGDEQFF. For the CDR3, the DNA is TGTGCCAGCACCCCGAGTCTAGCGGGAGATGAGCAGTTCTTC.

This clonotype showed up just a few times. The CDR3 here is CASSSLGSGVTDTQYF. In DNA form, the CDR3 reads TGTGCCAGCAGTTCCCTGGGGAGCGGAGTCACAGATACGCAGTATTTT. The V call is TRBV28, the J call TRBJ2-3; D might be TRBD2 (5 bases). V shed 4 bases and J shed 2 bases, with 16 bases lying between them. CDR3 size: 16 residues. Germline V gene data show CDR1 as MDHEN and CDR2 as SYDVKM.

In this sample, this clonotype turned up a few times. Being one base from a much bigger clone, this may be a read error. V and J are TRBV25-1 and TRBJ1-1; D is possibly TRBD1 (5 bases). CDR3 length: 15 amino acids. CDR1 MGHDK and CDR2 SYGVNS come from the germline V gene. The CDR3 is CASRPSMGGNTEALF. CDR3 in DNA: TGTGCCAGCAGACCCTCCATGGGGGGTAACACTGAAGCTCTCTTT. Full variable domain (remainder filled in from reference TRBV25-1 and TRBJ1-1): EADIYQTPRYLVIGTGKKITLECSQTMGHDKMYWYQQDPGMELHLIHYSYGVNSTEKGDLSSESTVSRIRTEHFPLTLESARPSHTSQYLCASRPSMGGNTEALFGQGTRLTVV.

This clonotype was seen ten or more times. The chain links TRBV20-1 to TRBJ2-1; TRBD1 matches 7 bases. V shed 2 bases, J shed 9 bases, and the junction held 4 bases outside the gene matches. The CDR3 extends over 12 amino acids. The germline CDR1 and CDR2 sequences are DFQATT and SNEGSKA (reference sequence). Here the CDR3 DNA reads TGCAGTGCTAGACCGGACAGGAGTGAGCAGTTCTTC. This sequence encodes CSARPDRSEQFF.

This clonotype was detected many times. V and J are TRBV3-1 and TRBJ1-1; D is possibly TRBD1 (5 bases). From germline, CDR1 is LGHDT and CDR2 YNNKEL (reference sequence). The CDR3 has 17 residues. The V end was cut by 0 bases, the J end by 0 bases, with 14 bases between. CDR3 DNA sequence: TGTGCCAGCAGCCAAGATCTGGGGCAGCACATGAACACTGAAGCTTTCTTT. Its translation: CASSQDLGQHMNTEAFF.

The V call is TRBV19, the J call TRBJ1-1, with no clear D. V dropped 3 bases and J dropped 1 base, with 15 bases sitting between them. CDR1 LNHDA and CDR2 SQIVND come from the germline V gene (reference sequence). The CDR3 has 16 amino acids. The CDR3 loop is CASSIFWEEKNTEAFF. CDR3 bases: TGTGCCAGTAGTATTTTTTGGGAAGAAAAGAACACTGAAGCTTTCTTT.

J is TRBJ1-5 and V is TRBV3-1; D ambiguous. V was trimmed by 0 bases and J by 3 bases, leaving 15 bases between them. Germline V CDR1 and CDR2: LGHDT, YNNKEL (reference sequence). This CDR3 has 17 amino acids. CDR3 sequence: CASSQDNGLLDNQPQHF. The CDR3 DNA reads as TGTGCCAGCAGCCAAGATAATGGGCTTTTAGACAATCAGCCCCAGCATTTT.

The chain is built from TRBV5-4 and TRBJ2-3, with 12 nucleotides matching TRBD2. The V and J ends lost 4 bases and 4 bases, in that order; junction bases with no gene match: 7. The CDR3 runs 16 residues. The germline V gene encodes CDR1 SGHNT and CDR2 YYREEE (reference sequence). CDR3 in amino acids: CASSLELAGGADTQYF. CDR3 sequence (DNA): TGTGCCAGCAGCCTTGAACTAGCGGGAGGAGCAGATACGCAGTATTTT.

This clonotype was picked up many times. This sequence joins TRBV2 and TRBJ2-3; D ambiguous. V was trimmed by 3 bases and J by 3 bases, leaving 13 bases between them. Germline values: CDR1 SNHLY, CDR2 FYNNEI. The CDR3 consists of 15 residues. The CDR3 sequence is CASSERNFGTDTQYF. DNA for the CDR3: TGTGCCAGCAGTGAGCGGAATTTTGGTACAGATACGCAGTATTTT.

In this sample, this clonotype turned up many times. The chain employs TRBV30 and TRBJ2-4, with 7 bases that match TRBD1. CDR1 and CDR2 from the germline V gene are GTSNPN and SVGIG (reference sequence). J was trimmed by 4 bases and V by 1 base; bases with no gene match: 1. The CDR3 totals 13 residues. CDR3 coding DNA: TGTGCCTGGAGTGGACAGGGTAAAAACATTCAGTACTTC. It is translated as CAWSGQGKNIQYF.

This clonotype was seen at least ten times. The chain joins TRBV2 to TRBJ1-5; D is possibly TRBD1 (5 bases). CDR1 and CDR2 (germline): SNHLY, FYNNEI. This CDR3 spans 15 amino acids. V gave up 2 bases and J gave up 4 bases, with 12 bases separating them. The CDR3 DNA sequence: TGTGCCAGCAGTGAAATGAATGCAGGGAATCAGCCCCAGCATTTT. Translating gives CASSEMNAGNQPQHF.

This clonotype was picked up many times. This chain uses TRBV6-1 with TRBJ2-6; D call uncertain. V dropped 1 base and J dropped 0 bases, with 4 bases sitting between them. The CDR3 is 15 residues long. From germline, CDR1 is MNHNS and CDR2 SASEGT. The CDR3 bases are TGTGCCAGCAGTGAAGGGAGCTCTGGGGCCAACGTCCTGACTTTC. This translates into CASSEGSSGANVLTF.